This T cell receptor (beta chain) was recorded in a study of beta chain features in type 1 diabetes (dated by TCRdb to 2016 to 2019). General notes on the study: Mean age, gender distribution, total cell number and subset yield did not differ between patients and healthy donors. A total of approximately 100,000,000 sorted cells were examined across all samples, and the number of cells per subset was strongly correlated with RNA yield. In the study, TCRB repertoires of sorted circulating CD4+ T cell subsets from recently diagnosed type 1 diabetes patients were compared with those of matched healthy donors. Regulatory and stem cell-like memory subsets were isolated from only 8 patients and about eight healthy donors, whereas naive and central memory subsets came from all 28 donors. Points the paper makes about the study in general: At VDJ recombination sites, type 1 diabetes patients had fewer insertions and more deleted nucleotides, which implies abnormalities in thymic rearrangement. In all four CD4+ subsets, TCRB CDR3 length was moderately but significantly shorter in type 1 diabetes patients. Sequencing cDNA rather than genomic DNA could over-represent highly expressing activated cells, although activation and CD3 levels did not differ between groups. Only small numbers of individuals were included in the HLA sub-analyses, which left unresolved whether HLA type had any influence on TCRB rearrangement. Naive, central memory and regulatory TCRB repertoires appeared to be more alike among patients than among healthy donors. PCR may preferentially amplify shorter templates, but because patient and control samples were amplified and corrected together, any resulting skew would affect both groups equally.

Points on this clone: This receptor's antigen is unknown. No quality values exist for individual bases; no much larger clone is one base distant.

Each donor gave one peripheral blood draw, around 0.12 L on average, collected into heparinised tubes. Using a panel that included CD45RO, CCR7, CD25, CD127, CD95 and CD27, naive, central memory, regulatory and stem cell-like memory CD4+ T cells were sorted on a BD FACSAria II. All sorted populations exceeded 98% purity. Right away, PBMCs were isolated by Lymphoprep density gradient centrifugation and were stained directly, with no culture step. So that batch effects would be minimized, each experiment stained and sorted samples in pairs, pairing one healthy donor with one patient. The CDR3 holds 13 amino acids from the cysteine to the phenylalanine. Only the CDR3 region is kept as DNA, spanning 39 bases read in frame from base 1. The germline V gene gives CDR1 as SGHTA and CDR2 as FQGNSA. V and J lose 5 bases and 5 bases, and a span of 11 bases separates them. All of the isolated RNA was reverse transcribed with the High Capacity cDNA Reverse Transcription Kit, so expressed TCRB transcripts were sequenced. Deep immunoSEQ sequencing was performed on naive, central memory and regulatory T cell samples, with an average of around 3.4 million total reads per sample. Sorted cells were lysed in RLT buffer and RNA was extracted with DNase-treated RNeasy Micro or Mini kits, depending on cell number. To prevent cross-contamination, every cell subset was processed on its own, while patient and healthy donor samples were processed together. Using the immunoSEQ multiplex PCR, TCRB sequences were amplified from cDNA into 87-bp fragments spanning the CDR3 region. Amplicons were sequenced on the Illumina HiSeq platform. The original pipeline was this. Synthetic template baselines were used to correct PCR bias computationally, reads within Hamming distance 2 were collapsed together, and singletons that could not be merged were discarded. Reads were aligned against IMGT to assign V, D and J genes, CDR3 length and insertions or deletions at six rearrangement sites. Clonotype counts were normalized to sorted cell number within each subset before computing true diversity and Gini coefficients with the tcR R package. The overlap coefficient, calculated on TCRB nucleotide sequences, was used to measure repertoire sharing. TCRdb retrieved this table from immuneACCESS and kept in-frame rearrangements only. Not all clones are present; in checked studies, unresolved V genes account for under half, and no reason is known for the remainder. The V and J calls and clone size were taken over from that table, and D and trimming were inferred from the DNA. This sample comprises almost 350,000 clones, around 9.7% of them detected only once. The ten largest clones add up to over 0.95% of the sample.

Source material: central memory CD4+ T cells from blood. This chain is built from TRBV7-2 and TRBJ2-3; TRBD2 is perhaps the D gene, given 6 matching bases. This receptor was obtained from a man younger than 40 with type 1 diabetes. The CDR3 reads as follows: CASSLGEEDTQYF. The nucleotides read TGTGCCAGCAGCCTGGGGGAGGAAGATACGCAGTATTTT.